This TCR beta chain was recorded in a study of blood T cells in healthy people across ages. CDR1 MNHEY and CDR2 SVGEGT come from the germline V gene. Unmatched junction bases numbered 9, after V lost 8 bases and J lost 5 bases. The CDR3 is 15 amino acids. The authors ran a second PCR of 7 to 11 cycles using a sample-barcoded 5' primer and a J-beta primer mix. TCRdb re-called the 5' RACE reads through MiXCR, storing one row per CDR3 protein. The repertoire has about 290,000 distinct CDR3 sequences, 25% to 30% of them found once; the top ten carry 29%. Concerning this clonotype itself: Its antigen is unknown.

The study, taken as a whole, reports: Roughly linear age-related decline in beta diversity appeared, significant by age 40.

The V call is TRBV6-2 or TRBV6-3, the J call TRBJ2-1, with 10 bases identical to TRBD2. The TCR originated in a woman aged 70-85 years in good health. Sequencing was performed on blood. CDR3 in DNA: TGTGCCAGCCGCCCCGGGACTAGCGCCGACAATGAGCAGTTCTTC. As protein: CASRPGTSADNEQFF.